The present entry profiles one T cell receptor beta chain with its context. Its antigen remains unknown. Unstimulated regulatory T cells (CD4+CD25+CD127-), CD4+CD25- non-regulatory cells, CD4 and CD8 cells were FACS-sorted from thawed PBMCs. The entry originates in a study of Tregs in tolerant kidney transplant recipients. General study points: Activated donor B cell expansion appeared to reveal the most relevant donor-specific TCRbeta repertoire. Few patients were studied, so findings need validation in larger groups. No direct test of biological reproducibility was done here.

Data came from immunoSEQ multiplex PCR; TCRdb stores just in-frame clones and leaves some out. This table holds 200,000 to 300,000 clones, 80% to 85% found once. This clonotype originated in a human donor in good health. The sample was CD4+ T cells from blood.

The CDR3 DNA is TGTGCCACCTGGGACAGGGGGTCCCGGGGCCCCCAGCATTTT. It specifies CATWDRGSRGPQHF. This chain links TRBV6-5 with TRBJ1-5; 11 nucleotides align to TRBD1. Germline CDR1 MNHEY, CDR2 SVGAGI. The junction had 12 bases not matched to a gene; V was cut back by 10 bases and J by 10 bases. This CDR3 comprises 14 residues.